The next 10 T cell receptor beta chains were all read from a single sample in a study of T cell responses to AZD1222 COVID-19 vaccine (dated by TCRdb to about 2021). To prepare the library, the immunoSEQ multiplex PCR assay was applied. As stored in TCRdb, this immuneACCESS dataset retains in-frame rearrangements with V and J assigned. A fraction of the clones does not appear; measured against another copy, unresolved V genes explain less than half of the discrepancy, and the remainder lacks a known reason. This sample holds some 150,000 clones; 75% to 95% were observed only once. About 1.7% of the sample rests with the top ten. This specimen's time point label, interpreted: baseline before first vaccination. The source was peripheral blood, collected on day 0 of AZD1222 vaccination. Source of these receptors: an adult in good health.

The V and J genes are TRBV7-2 and TRBJ2-6, with D hard to call. Germline CDR1 and CDR2: SGHTA and FQGNSA. Trimming stripped 3 bases from V and 0 bases from J, with 9 bases between. This CDR3 is 16 amino acids long. The CDR3 nucleotides are TGTGCCAGCAGCTTTTATTGGAGCTCTGGGGCCAACGTCCTGACTTTC. It codes for CASSFYWSSGANVLTF.

The rearrangement uses TRBV25-1 and TRBJ2-7, with TRBD2 as a possible D gene (5 bases). The CDR3 sequence is 15 residues long. Trimming took off 2 bases at V and 2 bases at J, with 13 bases between the two ends. Germline V gene data show CDR1 as MGHDK and CDR2 as SYGVNS. In DNA, the CDR3 is TGTGCCAGCAGTGAAACGTCAGGAGCGGCCTACGAGCAGTACTTC. It yields the protein CASSETSGAAYEQYF.

The CDR3 protein is CASSVELALNTGELFF. The CDR3 nucleotides read TGTGCCAGCAGCGTAGAATTAGCCCTCAACACCGGGGAGCTGTTTTTT. V usage is TRBV9 and J usage is TRBJ2-2; D unresolved. With 0 bases removed from V and 2 bases from J, the gap between germline ends came to 11 bases. This CDR3 is 16 amino acids long. Per germline, CDR1 SGDLS and CDR2 YYNGEE.

The V and J genes are TRBV19 and TRBJ2-2, with D perhaps TRBD2 (6 bases). V was clipped by 0 bases and J by 4 bases, with 6 bases between them. CDR3 length: 14 residues. The germline V gene encodes CDR1 LNHDA and CDR2 SQIVND (reference sequence). DNA of the CDR3: TGTGCCAGTAGTATAGAGGGGGGCACCGGGGAGCTGTTTTTT. It translates to CASSIEGGTGELFF. The full variable domain, its missing parts supplied by reference TRBV19 and TRBJ2-2, is DGGITQSPKYLFRKEGQNVTLSCEQNLNHDAMYWYRQDPGQGLRLIYYSQIVNDFQKGDIAEGYSVSREKKESFPLTVTSAQKNPTAFYLCASSIEGGTGELFFGEGSRLTVL.

J is TRBJ2-4 and V is TRBV29-1, with 7 bases matching TRBD2. The germline V gene encodes CDR1 SQVTM and CDR2 ANQGSEA. V lost 4 bases, J lost 7 bases, and 7 bases stayed unmatched. The CDR3 is made up of 13 amino acids. DNA for the CDR3: TGCAGCGTTGGAGGCGGGAGTTTTAACATTCAGTACTTC. It translates to CSVGGGSFNIQYF.

The gene calls are TRBV18 and TRBJ1-5; no definite D call. The length of the CDR3 is 13 residues. In germline, CDR1 is KGHSH, CDR2 LQKENI. The V end lost 4 bases, the J end lost 11 bases, and 15 bases lay between the germline ends. CDR3 residues: CASSLNSEVTQHF. DNA of the CDR3: TGTGCCAGCTCACTTAATTCCGAGGTGACCCAGCATTTT.

This chain links TRBV27 with TRBJ1-6; the match to TRBD1 covers 7 bases. Germline V CDR1 and CDR2: MNHEY, SMNVEV (reference sequence). Unmatched junction bases numbered 11, after V lost 8 bases and J lost 7 bases. The CDR3 runs 15 residues. The CDR3: CASRSPGTENSPLHF. CDR3 coding DNA: TGTGCCAGCCGAAGCCCCGGGACAGAGAATTCACCCCTCCACTTT.

V usage is TRBV27 and J usage is TRBJ1-1, with TRBD1 matching 7 bases. The J segment lost 7 bases and the V segment lost 5 bases, leaving 16 bases of the junction unmatched. The CDR3 totals 16 residues. Looked up from germline, CDR1 is MNHEY and CDR2 is SMNVEV (reference sequence). CDR3 sequence reads: CASSKTGRSFVFEAFF. In nucleotides, the CDR3 is TGTGCCAGCAGTAAGACAGGGCGAAGTTTTGTGTTTGAAGCTTTCTTT.

The V and J genes are TRBV6-2 or TRBV6-3 and TRBJ1-5; D perhaps matches TRBD1 (5 bases). Germline V CDR1 and CDR2: MNHEY, SVGEGT. This CDR3 has 14 residues. Deletions cut 2 bases from V and 4 bases from J, with 9 bases between. The CDR3 sequence is CASSYRQNNQPQHF. The CDR3 coding sequence is TGTGCCAGCAGTTACAGACAGAATAATCAGCCCCAGCATTTT.

The sample holds a few counts of this clone. The CDR3 nucleotides read TGTGCCAGCAGTGGCTACAGGGTTGGGTCACCCCTCCACTTT. Protein product: CASSGYRVGSPLHF. The gene calls are TRBV27 and TRBJ1-6; perhaps TRBD1 as D (6 bases). The germline V and J ends were trimmed by 5 bases and 10 bases, with 15 bases remaining between them. From germline, CDR1 is MNHEY and CDR2 SMNVEV (reference sequence). CDR3 size: 14 residues.